This TCR beta chain was obtained from a study of OX40 agonist ivuxolimab in advanced cancers. Losses at the gene ends were 8 bases for V and 3 bases for J; bases not matched to a gene: 10. CDR1 is SNHLY, CDR2 FYNNEI, per germline. The CDR3 sequence is 15 residues long. TCRdb keeps only in-frame clones here, not all; method: immunoSEQ multiplex PCR. The table shows 13,000 to 15,000 clones, with around 84% occurring only once. The sequencing used CD4+ or CD8+ T cells sorted from blood, collected in a trial of the OX40 agonist ivuxolimab. The clonotype originates from an adult with an advanced solid tumor such as melanoma, head and neck, liver or kidney cancer. V and J are TRBV2 and TRBJ2-7; TRBD2 matches 10 bases. The CDR3 sequence is CASWKGASGSYEQYF. The CDR3 nucleotides are TGTGCCAGCTGGAAAGGGGCTAGCGGGAGCTACGAGCAGTACTTC. Complete variable domain (other parts from reference TRBV2 and TRBJ2-7): EPEVTQTPSHQVTQMGQEVILRCVPISNHLYFYWYRQILGQKVEFLVSFYNNEISEKSEIFDDQFSVERPDGSNFTLKIRSTKLEDSAMYFCASWKGASGSYEQYFGPGTRLTVT.